Listed below are T cell receptor beta chains from one sample, sequenced in a study of Ad26.COV2.S vaccination and SARS-CoV-2 variants. The table came from immunoSEQ multiplex PCR; TCRdb's copy has only in-frame clones and leaves some out. The table includes around 420,000 clones, around nine tenths detected once. The sequencing used peripheral blood, collected in a trial of Ad26.COV2.S vaccine versus placebo. Every receptor here comes from a person aged 18-60 years who received the Ad26.COV2.S COVID-19 vaccine or a placebo. CDR3s include the opening cysteine and the closing phenylalanine or tryptophan. A D gene is named only where the DNA matches it firmly.

CDR3 protein | CDR3 DNA | D gene | J gene | V gene
CASSTERYISPQHF | TGTGCCAGTAGTACCGAACGGTATATCAGCCCCCAGCATTTT | NA | TRBJ1-5 | TRBV19
CASIPRRTGTSEAFF | TGTGCCAGCATCCCGAGGAGGACAGGAACCTCTGAAGCTTTCTTT | TRBD1 | TRBJ1-1 | TRBV6-5
CASSIVGVIYGYTF | TGTGCCAGTAGTATAGTCGGGGTGATTTATGGCTACACCTTC | NA | TRBJ1-2 | TRBV19
CSAELGYEQYF | TGCAGTGCTGAGCTGGGCTACGAGCAGTACTTC | NA | TRBJ2-7 | TRBV20-1
CASSPKLAGTLSTDTQYF | TGTGCCAGCTCACCAAAACTAGCGGGTACACTTAGCACAGATACGCAGTATTTT | TRBD2 | TRBJ2-3 | TRBV18
CASSRDSATGELFF | TGTGCCAGCAGCCGGGACAGCGCCACCGGGGAGCTGTTTTTT | TRBD1 | TRBJ2-2 | TRBV7-9
CAISESNRGGYTF | TGTGCCATCAGTGAGTCGAACAGGGGTGGCTACACCTTC | TRBD1 | TRBJ1-2 | TRBV10-3
CSSKEANGYTF | TGCAGCTCCAAAGAGGCCAATGGCTACACCTTC | NA | TRBJ1-2 | TRBV29-1
CASSQDRQWQPQHF | TGCGCCAGCAGCCAAGATCGGCAGTGGCAGCCCCAGCATTTT | NA | TRBJ1-5 | TRBV4-1
CASSLEQGDNYGYTF | TGTGCCAGCAGCTTGGAACAGGGGGATAACTATGGCTACACCTTC | TRBD1 | TRBJ1-2 | TRBV5-4
CSVGRSDTQYF | TGCAGCGTTGGACGAAGTGATACGCAGTATTTT | NA | TRBJ2-3 | TRBV29-1
CASSLYAASSTDTQYF | TGTGCCAGCAGTTTATATGCAGCCTCTAGCACAGATACGCAGTATTTT | NA | TRBJ2-3 | TRBV28
CSVASGGSYNEQFF | TGCAGCGTTGCTAGCGGGGGGTCCTACAATGAGCAGTTCTTC | TRBD2 | TRBJ2-1 | TRBV29-1
CASSHHNTNPRGGTESYSNQPQHF | TGTGCCAGCAGCCATCATAATACGAATCCAAGGGGGGGGACAGAGTCCTATAGCAATCAGCCCCAGCATTTT | TRBD1 | TRBJ1-5 | TRBV14
CASSAGASGWPRDIQYF | TGTGCCAGCAGCGCGGGGGCTAGCGGGTGGCCCCGGGACATTCAGTACTTC | TRBD2 | TRBJ2-4 | TRBV3-1/TRBV3-2
CASSSDRNQPQHF | TGTGCCAGCAGCTCAGACAGAAATCAGCCCCAGCATTTT | NA | TRBJ1-5 | TRBV7-8
CASRPVRTGRGDEQYF | TGTGCAAGTCGCCCGGTCCGGACAGGGCGGGGGGACGAGCAGTACTTC | NA | TRBJ2-7 | TRBV12-2
CASSLGQGVWETQYF | TGTGCCAGCAGCTTGGGACAGGGGGTTTGGGAGACCCAGTACTTC | TRBD1 | TRBJ2-5 | TRBV11-2